The 30 T cell receptor beta chains below all came from one sample that was sequenced in a study of neurological immune-mediated disorders. In TCRdb, the 5' RACE reads were re-called with MiXCR into one record per CDR3 protein. The data contain under 65,000 distinct CDR3 sequences, 24% of them singletons. Described time point: technical triplicate 2. The sequencing sample was made of PBMCs. Every receptor here comes from a man between 60 and 75 years old with HTLV-1-associated myelopathy (HAM/TSP).

This clonotype was recorded only once. The rearrangement joins TRBV7-2 to TRBJ2-2; 8 bases line up with TRBD2. Trimming cost V 3 bases and J 6 bases; bases outside gene matches: 3. Germline V gene lookup returns CDR1 SGHTA and CDR2 FQGNSA. The CDR3 has 14 residues. CDR3 sequence: CASSFSGKPGELFF. The CDR3 DNA reads TGTGCCAGCAGCTTTAGCGGGAAGCCCGGGGAGCTGTTTTTT.

There are many counts of this clonotype. V usage is TRBV5-1 and J usage is TRBJ2-1; D is unclear. There are 13 residues in the CDR3. The V gene's germline CDR1 is SGHRS and CDR2 YFSETQ. Trimming cost V 3 bases and J 8 bases, with 12 bases left between them. The DNA of the CDR3 is TGCGCCAGCAGCTGGAACCAGGTAGATGAGCAGTTCTTC. Translating it yields CASSWNQVDEQFF.

J is TRBJ2-1 and V is TRBV11-3; D unresolved. CDR1 and CDR2 from the germline V gene are SGHNT and YENEEA. V lost 1 base to trimming and J lost 5 bases, with 9 bases between them. This CDR3 comprises 14 residues. CDR3 sequence reads: CASSLGGQDNEQFF. CDR3 DNA: TGTGCCAGCAGCTTAGGAGGCCAGGACAATGAGCAGTTCTTC.

The chain recombines TRBV18 with TRBJ1-1, with D possibly matching TRBD1 (6 bases). V was shortened by 3 bases and J by 6 bases, with 26 bases between the two germline ends. The CDR3 covers 18 residues. Germline V gene sequence: CDR1 KGHSH, CDR2 LQKENI. The CDR3, as DNA: TGTGCCAGCTCACCTAATTGGGGGGGCGATCAGATGTTCGCTGAAGCTTTCTTT. Translation gives CASSPNWGGDQMFAEAFF. Variable domain in full (rest from reference TRBV18 and TRBJ1-1): NAGVMQNPRHLVRRRGQEARLRCSPMKGHSHVYWYRQLPEEGLKFMVYLQKENIIDESGMPKERFSAEFPKEGPSILRIQQVVRGDSAAYFCASSPNWGGDQMFAEAFFGQGTRLTVV.

The count of this clonotype is one. The chain employs TRBV3-1 and TRBJ2-2; no clear D gene. CDR3 length equals 14 residues. CDR1 is LGHDT and CDR2 is YNNKEL in the germline V gene (reference sequence). The V end was cut by 1 base, the J end by 4 bases, with 7 bases between. For the CDR3, the DNA is TGTGCCAGCAGCCAAGGTCACAGCACCGGGGAGCTGTTTTTT. It encodes CASSQGHSTGELFF. The full variable domain, with the rest looked up from reference TRBV3-1 and TRBJ2-2, is DTAVSQTPKYLVTQMGNDKSIKCEQNLGHDTMYWYKQDSKKFLKIMFSYNNKELIINETVPNRFSPKSPDKAHLNLHINSLELGDSAVYFCASSQGHSTGELFFGEGSRLTVL.

This clonotype came up many times. V gene TRBV3-1 combines with J gene TRBJ2-1, with a weak D call TRBD2 (6 bases). The V gene's germline CDR1 is LGHDT and CDR2 YNNKEL (reference sequence). V gave up 1 base and J gave up 15 bases, with 13 bases separating them. This CDR3 is built from 12 residues. This CDR3 is CASSQGLATAFF. The CDR3 DNA sequence: TGTGCCAGCAGCCAAGGGCTAGCGACGGCGTTCTTC.

This clonotype has a single count. The chain links TRBV4-2 to TRBJ2-3, with TRBD2 matching 8 bases. The CDR3 contains 17 residues. After removal of 0 bases from V and 1 base from J, the junction contained 6 bases not matched to a gene. Germline CDR1 reads LGHNA; CDR2 reads YNFKEQ. The CDR3 DNA follows: TGTGCCAGCAGCCAAGATCTTGCGACTAGCGGCACAGATACGCAGTATTTT. It specifies CASSQDLATSGTDTQYF.

This chain uses TRBV10-3 with TRBJ2-1, with 7 nucleotides matching TRBD1. V trimming: 3 bases; J trimming: 6 bases; junction bases outside the gene matches: 8. This CDR3 spans 15 amino acids. Germline V gene lookup returns CDR1 ENHRY and CDR2 SYGVKD. Here the CDR3 DNA reads TGTGCCATCAGTGACCTGGTTGGACAGGCCAATGAGCAGTTCTTC. Translating it yields CAISDLVGQANEQFF.

Here the CDR3 DNA reads TGTGCCATCGCCGGGACAGGGGGTCGTAGTTACGAGCAGTACTTC. Its translation: CAIAGTGGRSYEQYF. The chain employs TRBV10-3 and TRBJ2-7; 11 bases line up with TRBD1. Trimming at V came to 8 bases and at J to 4 bases, leaving 10 bases not matched to a gene. Germline CDR1 and CDR2: ENHRY and SYGVKD. The CDR3 consists of 15 residues.

This clonotype was picked up one time. The gene calls are TRBV5-1 and TRBJ1-2, with TRBD1 as a possible D gene (6 bases). The germline gives CDR1 SGHRS, CDR2 YFSETQ. V was shortened by 4 bases and J by 4 bases, with 20 bases between the two germline ends. The CDR3 length is 16 residues. The CDR3 loop reads CASSLTPEGGIYGYTF. Written as DNA, the CDR3 is TGCGCCAGCAGCCTCACTCCCGAGGGGGGGATCTATGGCTACACCTTC. Drawing the rest from reference TRBV5-1 and TRBJ1-2, the complete variable domain is KAGVTQTPRYLIKTRGQQVTLSCSPISGHRSVSWYQQTPGQGLQFLFEYFSETQRNKGNFPGRFSGRQFSNSRSEMNVSTLELGDSALYLCASSLTPEGGIYGYTFGSGTRLTVV.

This clonotype occurred many times. CDR3 protein: CASSLPETGVYTDTQYF. In DNA, the CDR3 is TGCGCCAGCAGCTTGCCGGAGACAGGGGTATACACAGATACGCAGTATTTT. This chain joins TRBV5-1 and TRBJ2-3; 8 bases align to TRBD1. Germline V gene data show CDR1 as SGHRS and CDR2 as YFSETQ. CDR3 length: 17 amino acids. Germline trimming cut 1 base from V and 2 bases from J; bases unmatched to any gene: 9.

The V and J genes are TRBV6-2 or TRBV6-3 and TRBJ2-7, with 9 positions matching TRBD2. V lost 6 bases, J lost 5 bases, and 8 bases stayed unmatched. The germline CDR1 and CDR2 sequences are MNHEY and SVGEGT. There are 14 residues in the CDR3. Here the CDR3 reads CASRIAGVTDEQYF. CDR3 sequence (DNA): TGTGCCAGCAGAATAGCGGGAGTCACGGACGAGCAGTACTTC.

The chain uses TRBV9 and TRBJ2-1; a weak D match, TRBD2 (6 bases). Germline V gene sequence: CDR1 SGDLS, CDR2 YYNGEE. The CDR3 contains 14 residues. Trimming left V 3 bases short and J 4 bases short, with 11 bases between. CDR3 in DNA: TGTGCCAGCAGCGCTTTGACTAGGTACAATGAGCAGTTCTTC. This translates into CASSALTRYNEQFF.

The rearrangement uses TRBV6-1 and TRBJ1-3; D uncertain. V was shortened by 0 bases and J by 0 bases, with 12 bases between the two germline ends. Germline assignment: CDR1 MNHNS and CDR2 SASEGT. The CDR3 covers 17 residues. The chain's CDR3 is CASSEALRSSSGNTIYF. CDR3 in DNA: TGTGCCAGCAGTGAAGCGCTTCGGAGTTCCTCTGGAAACACCATATATTTT.

At least ten counts were recorded for this clonotype. The chain links TRBV5-5 to TRBJ2-7; 8 bases agree with TRBD1. Germline V CDR1 and CDR2: SGHKS, YYEKEE (reference sequence). V gave up 1 base and J gave up 6 bases; unmatched junction bases: 9. The CDR3 totals 15 residues. Here the CDR3 reads CASSLPWTGTAEQYF. The CDR3 DNA reads as TGTGCCAGCAGCTTGCCGTGGACAGGGACTGCCGAGCAGTACTTC.

Ten or more counts support this clonotype. The chain has TRBV11-2 and TRBJ1-6; a possible D gene is TRBD1 (6 bases). The CDR3 extends over 14 amino acids. The germline V and J ends were trimmed by 6 bases and 9 bases, with 15 bases remaining between them. Germline CDR1 reads SGHAT; CDR2 reads FQNNGV. Written as DNA, the CDR3 is TGTGCCAGCAGACCACAGGGCAGCGGTTCACCCCTCCACTTT. Amino acids: CASRPQGSGSPLHF.

This clonotype was counted ten times or more. This chain connects TRBV10-3 to TRBJ2-1, with 12 bases fitting TRBD1. Per the germline V gene, CDR1 is ENHRY and CDR2 is SYGVKD. This CDR3 region has 18 residues. Unmatched junction bases numbered 13, after V lost 2 bases and J lost 8 bases. CDR3 region: CAISEEGGGTGGVYEQFF. The CDR3 DNA follows: TGTGCCATCAGTGAGGAAGGTGGGGGGACAGGGGGCGTGTATGAGCAGTTCTTC.

The chain couples TRBV7-2 to TRBJ2-3; 11 positions agree with TRBD2. The CDR3 length is 16 residues. Trimming removed 5 bases from V and 2 bases from J; junction bases left unmatched: 6. Germline values: CDR1 SGHTA, CDR2 FQGNSA. The CDR3 sequence is CASSPPSGRITDTQYF. CDR3 nucleotide sequence: TGTGCCAGCAGCCCCCCTAGCGGGAGGATCACAGATACGCAGTATTTT.

Notes on this clonotype: Being one base from a much bigger clone, this may be a read error. The chain combines TRBV18 with TRBJ1-1; no clear D gene. CDR3 length: 15 residues. CDR1 and CDR2 (germline): KGHSH, LQKENI. With 5 bases removed from V and 3 bases from J, the gap between germline ends came to 16 bases. CDR3 in DNA: TGTGCCAGCTCAGGACGGATGGGAGGTGACACTGAAGCTTTCTTT. Translated: CASSGRMGGDTEAFF.

The gene calls are TRBV20-1 and TRBJ1-6, with a tentative D call TRBD1 (6 bases). CDR3 length: 16 residues. V lost 0 bases, J lost 10 bases, and 19 bases lay in between. Germline-derived CDR1 and CDR2 are DFQATT and SNEGSKA (reference sequence). The CDR3 DNA reads as TGCAGTGCTAGAGATCGGTTTGGGGGGCTAGGGTCACCCCTCCACTTT. This translates into CSARDRFGGLGSPLHF.

In its sample, this clonotype was seen many times. V usage is TRBV9 and J usage is TRBJ2-7; D remains unclear. V was trimmed by 4 bases and J by 3 bases, leaving 11 bases between them. Germline assignment: CDR1 SGDLS and CDR2 YYNGEE. This CDR3 contains 13 residues. CDR3 sequence: CASSSAWGYEQYF. The CDR3 DNA follows: TGTGCCAGCAGCTCAGCGTGGGGCTACGAGCAGTACTTC. Together with reference TRBV9 and TRBJ2-7, the CDR3 gives the full variable domain: DSGVTQTPKHLITATGQRVTLRCSPRSGDLSVYWYQQSLDQGLQFLIQYYNGEERAKGNILERFSAQQFPDLHSELNLSSLELGDSALYFCASSSAWGYEQYFGPGTRLTVT.

The sample holds many counts of this clonotype. The CDR3: CASSHGTGISYEQYF. The CDR3 bases are TGCGCCAGCAGCCACGGGACAGGCATCTCCTACGAGCAGTACTTC. The rearrangement uses TRBV5-1 and TRBJ2-7; 8 nucleotides match TRBD1. CDR1 SGHRS and CDR2 YFSETQ come from the germline V gene. CDR3 size: 15 residues. After removal of 4 bases from V and 0 bases from J, the junction contained 6 bases not matched to a gene.

The chain uses TRBV7-8 and TRBJ2-3; D possibly corresponds to TRBD1 (5 bases). This CDR3 spans 14 amino acids. The germline gives CDR1 SGHVS, CDR2 FQNEAQ. Trimming cost V 4 bases and J 3 bases, with 11 bases left between them. The CDR3, as DNA: TGTGCCAGCAGCTCCGCTCCAGGGACAGATACGCAGTATTTT. This encodes CASSSAPGTDTQYF.

This clonotype was counted at least ten times. The chain recombines TRBV20-1 with TRBJ1-1; D uncertain. The germline gives CDR1 DFQATT, CDR2 SNEGSKA (reference sequence). The CDR3 extends over 19 amino acids. The CDR3 loop is CRYELFGSSITTENTEAFF. The DNA of the CDR3 is TGCAGGTATGAATTGTTCGGATCCTCCATCACAACCGAGAACACTGAAGCTTTCTTT.

This clonotype was detected many times. The chain has TRBV5-1 and TRBJ2-1; the match to TRBD2 covers 8 bases. The CDR3 is made up of 15 amino acids. Germline CDR1 SGHRS, CDR2 YFSETQ. The J segment lost 4 bases and the V segment lost 5 bases, leaving 8 bases of the junction unmatched. The CDR3: CASSYNSGTYNEQFF. CDR3 bases: TGCGCCAGCAGTTATAATAGCGGGACTTACAATGAGCAGTTCTTC.

There are many counts of this clonotype. The rearrangement uses TRBV2 and TRBJ2-5; D not resolved. With 4 bases removed from V and 4 bases from J, the gap between germline ends came to 7 bases. The CDR3 runs 12 residues. CDR1 and CDR2 (germline): SNHLY, FYNNEI. The CDR3 spells CASSGSLETQYF. CDR3 sequence (DNA): TGTGCCAGCAGTGGGTCACTAGAGACCCAGTACTTC.

This clonotype was recorded at least ten times. This CDR3 is CASRALAGPDTQYF. Written as DNA, the CDR3 is TGTGCCAGCAGGGCTTTAGCGGGACCAGATACGCAGTATTTT. The chain combines TRBV27 with TRBJ2-3, with TRBD2 matching 8 bases. CDR1 MNHEY and CDR2 SMNVEV come from the germline V gene (reference sequence). J was trimmed by 4 bases and V by 6 bases; bases with no gene match: 6. The CDR3 runs 14 residues.

This clonotype was recorded at least ten times. The rearrangement uses TRBV5-5 and TRBJ1-3; TRBD1 is a possible D gene (6 bases). Trimming took off 0 bases at V and 4 bases at J, with 17 bases between the two ends. CDR3 length: 17 residues. The V gene's germline CDR1 is SGHKS and CDR2 YYEKEE (reference sequence). This CDR3 reads CASSLDAGAASGNTIYF. Written as DNA, the CDR3 is TGTGCCAGCAGCTTGGATGCAGGGGCCGCTTCCGGAAACACCATATATTTT.

This clonotype appeared a few times. This rearrangement joins TRBV5-1 to TRBJ2-3; 9 nucleotides match TRBD1. Trimming took 4 bases from V and 4 from J; bases not matched to a gene: 7. CDR1 and CDR2 (germline): SGHRS, YFSETQ. The CDR3 consists of 15 residues. The CDR3, as DNA: TGCGCCAGCAGCCAGGGACAGGGAGGTGCAGATACGCAGTATTTT. Protein sequence: CASSQGQGGADTQYF. Full variable domain (outside the CDR3, taken from reference TRBV5-1 and TRBJ2-3): KAGVTQTPRYLIKTRGQQVTLSCSPISGHRSVSWYQQTPGQGLQFLFEYFSETQRNKGNFPGRFSGRQFSNSRSEMNVSTLELGDSALYLCASSQGQGGADTQYFGPGTRLTVL.

This clonotype was counted many times. The chain couples TRBV10-3 to TRBJ2-3, with 7 positions matching TRBD1. The trim removed 5 bases at V and 0 bases at J, leaving 17 bases unmatched. The germline V gene encodes CDR1 ENHRY and CDR2 SYGVKD. The CDR3 consists of 19 residues. In nucleotides, the CDR3 is TGTGCCATCAGTCATCCCGGTCTGACAGGGCTCTCTAGCACAGATACGCAGTATTTT. As protein: CAISHPGLTGLSSTDTQYF.